The 16 T cell receptor beta chains listed next were all sequenced from one sample in a study of OX40 agonist ivuxolimab in advanced cancers. TCRdb keeps only in-frame clones here, not all; method: immunoSEQ multiplex PCR. This table has about 49,000 clones, 81% appearing once. Sequencing used CD4+ or CD8+ T cells sorted from blood, obtained in a trial of the OX40 agonist ivuxolimab. The receptors come from an adult with an advanced solid tumor such as melanoma, head and neck, liver or kidney cancer.

The chain has TRBV11-2 and TRBJ2-4; no firm D call. The germline V gene encodes CDR1 SGHAT and CDR2 FQNNGV. This CDR3 is 13 amino acids long. The V end lost 0 bases, the J end lost 7 bases, and 7 bases lay between the germline ends. In DNA, the CDR3 is TGTGCCAGCAGCTTAGAAGAGTGGAACATTCAGTACTTC. It codes for CASSLEEWNIQYF. Full variable domain (outside the CDR3, taken from reference TRBV11-2 and TRBJ2-4): EAGVAQSPRYKIIEKRQSVAFWCNPISGHATLYWYQQILGQGPKLLIQFQNNGVVDDSQLPKDRFSAERLKGVDSTLKIQPAKLEDSAVYLCASSLEEWNIQYFGAGTRLSVL.

This clone has more than one count but fewer than ten. The V and J genes are TRBV18 and TRBJ2-7; D is perhaps TRBD2 (5 bases). Germline V lookup: CDR1 KGHSH, CDR2 LQKENI. The CDR3 has 14 residues. With 0 bases removed from V and 2 bases from J, the gap between germline ends came to 8 bases. In DNA, the CDR3 is TGTGCCAGCTCACCACCGATCGGGGCCTACGAGCAGTACTTC. Translating it yields CASSPPIGAYEQYF.

To note about this clone: A much larger clone differs from this one at a single base, so this may be a read error. The V gene is TRBV5-6, the J gene TRBJ1-5; a possible D gene is TRBD1 (6 bases). The CDR3 extends over 14 amino acids. Germline-derived CDR1 and CDR2 are SGHDT and YYEEEE. The CDR3 spells CAGSFVGAHQPQHF. CDR3 bases: TGTGCCGGCAGCTTTGTGGGGGCTCATCAGCCCCAGCATTTT.

This clone was seen a few times. The chain has TRBV7-2 and TRBJ2-3; D not certain. Trimming shortened V by 5 bases and J by 6 bases, and 12 bases separated the two germline ends. This CDR3 comprises 13 residues. Germline V gene sequence: CDR1 SGHTA, CDR2 FQGNSA. The CDR3 loop reads CASSHVPVDTQYF. The CDR3 DNA follows: TGTGCCAGCAGCCACGTGCCGGTGGATACGCAGTATTTT.

This clone was counted a few times. The V gene is TRBV7-9, the J gene TRBJ2-7, with a possible D match to TRBD2 (5 bases). This CDR3 is built from 14 residues. Trimming stripped 6 bases from V and 4 bases from J, with 16 bases between. The germline V gene has CDR1 SEHNR and CDR2 FQNEAQ (reference sequence). CDR3 in DNA: TGTGCCAGCAGTCCCCCGGGAACATTGTACGAGCAGTACGTC. It specifies CASSPPGTLYEQYV.

This chain uses TRBV7-6 with TRBJ1-2; the match to TRBD1 covers 10 bases. The length of the CDR3 is 15 residues. CDR1 and CDR2 from the germline V gene are SGHVS and FNYEAQ. Trimming took 3 bases from V and 7 from J; bases not matched to a gene: 8. CDR3 in DNA: TGTGCCAGCAGCTTGGGACCGGGACAGGGGACTGGCTACACCTTC. Amino acid sequence: CASSLGPGQGTGYTF.

This clone was seen only once. The same CDR3 arises from other DNA sequences in this sample as well. This chain links TRBV28 with TRBJ1-1, with D unclear. V gave up 2 bases and J gave up 4 bases, with 11 bases separating them. Germline lookup yields CDR1 MDHEN and CDR2 SYDVKM. The CDR3 runs 14 residues. The CDR3 bases are TGTGCCAGCAGTTTACGGACGGCCAGCACTGAAGCTTTCTTT. Protein: CASSLRTASTEAFF.

The chain is built from TRBV5-4 and TRBJ2-3, with TRBD2 matching over 13 bases. Germline-derived CDR1 and CDR2 are SGHNT and YYREEE (reference sequence). After removal of 3 bases from V and 0 bases from J, the junction contained 4 bases not matched to a gene. The CDR3 covers 17 residues. The CDR3 nucleotides read TGTGCCAGCAGCTGGACTAGCGGGGGACCTAGCACAGATACGCAGTATTTT. Protein product: CASSWTSGGPSTDTQYF. Full variable domain (remainder filled in from reference TRBV5-4 and TRBJ2-3): ETGVTQSPTHLIKTRGQQVTLRCSSQSGHNTVSWYQQALGQGPQFIFQYYREEENGRGNFPPRFSGLQFPNYSSELNVNALELDDSALYLCASSWTSGGPSTDTQYFGPGTRLTVL.

The rearrangement joins TRBV7-2 to TRBJ1-2; D not resolved. The CDR3 contains 15 residues. V was pared by 5 bases and J by 4 bases, with 17 bases between. The V gene's germline CDR1 is SGHTA and CDR2 FQGNSA. CDR3 sequence: CASSPNGVGSYGYTF. CDR3 sequence (DNA): TGTGCCAGCAGCCCGAACGGGGTCGGGAGCTATGGCTACACCTTC. Full variable domain (remainder filled in from reference TRBV7-2 and TRBJ1-2): GAGVSQSPSNKVTEKGKDVELRCDPISGHTALYWYRQSLGQGLEFLIYFQGNSAPDKSGLPSDRFSAERTGGSVSTLTIQRTQQEDSAVYLCASSPNGVGSYGYTFGSGTRLTVV.

This clone has just one count. The chain carries TRBV7-2 and TRBJ2-7, with 8 bases aligning to TRBD2. V was clipped by 3 bases and J by 2 bases; unmatched bases: 3. This CDR3 contains 14 residues. CDR1 and CDR2 from the germline V gene are SGHTA and FQGNSA. The CDR3 region has the DNA TGTGCCAGCAGCTTTAGCGGGAATGCCTACGAGCAGTACTTC. Translation gives CASSFSGNAYEQYF.

V gene TRBV4-3 combines with J gene TRBJ2-2, with D hard to call. V dropped 1 base and J dropped 3 bases, with 9 bases sitting between them. The CDR3 has 15 amino acids. The germline gives CDR1 LGHNA, CDR2 YSLEER. Here the CDR3 reads CASSQVVTYTGELFF. For the CDR3, the DNA is TGCGCCAGCAGCCAAGTTGTCACCTACACCGGGGAGCTGTTTTTT.

This sequence joins TRBV6-1 and TRBJ1-1, with D unresolved. The CDR3 has 13 amino acids. Germline CDR1 MNHNS, CDR2 SASEGT. With 5 bases removed from V and 6 bases from J, the gap between germline ends came to 13 bases. CDR3: CASSTYTYSEAFF. The CDR3 nucleotides read TGTGCCAGCAGTACCTATACTTATTCTGAAGCTTTCTTT.

The chain combines TRBV6-4 with TRBJ2-7, with TRBD2 identical over 7 bases. Trimming cost V 9 bases and J 3 bases; bases outside gene matches: 23. Germline V gene lookup returns CDR1 MRHNA and CDR2 SNTAGT. The CDR3 covers 18 residues. In nucleotides, the CDR3 is TGTGCCAGGCCCGAGGAACAGGTTGGGGGGGACCCACACTACGAGCAGTACGTC. It specifies CARPEEQVGGDPHYEQYV.

V is TRBV5-4 and J is TRBJ2-2, with 7 bases aligning to TRBD1. CDR1 is SGHNT, CDR2 YYREEE, per germline (reference sequence). The CDR3 length is 15 residues. Trimming at V came to 1 base and at J to 5 bases, leaving 5 bases not matched to a gene. The CDR3 DNA is TGTGCCAGCAGCTTGAAACAGGGACAGACCGGGGAGCTGTTTTTT. It specifies CASSLKQGQTGELFF.

This clone appeared a few times. The chain recombines TRBV5-6 with TRBJ2-7; the D gene is possibly TRBD2 (5 bases). Trimming stripped 5 bases from V and 5 bases from J, with 11 bases between. Germline values: CDR1 SGHDT, CDR2 YYEEEE. This CDR3 has 12 amino acids. The chain's CDR3 is CASSYPGNEQYF. The CDR3 DNA is TGTGCCAGCAGTTATCCGGGGAACGAGCAGTACTTC.

The chain joins TRBV5-6 to TRBJ2-1; 8 positions match TRBD1. The CDR3 spans 14 residues. CDR1 and CDR2 from the germline V gene are SGHDT and YYEEEE. V gave up 3 bases and J gave up 6 bases; unmatched junction bases: 5. CDR3 nucleotide sequence: TGTGCCAGCAGCTGGAGACAGGGGAGCAATGAGCAGTTCTTC. It yields the protein CASSWRQGSNEQFF.